This T cell receptor beta chain comes out of a study of Ad26.COV2.S vaccination and SARS-CoV-2 variants. Study-level information: Donor was assigned to the Ad26.COV2.S arm of trial COV1001.

Sample treatment: approximately 18 received Ad26.COV2.S at low or high dose, single or two shots; several received placebo; per-sample allocation not given. Sampling took place 63 days after the first vaccine or placebo injection. Built on an Ad26 vector, the vaccine expressed Wuhan-strain SARS-CoV-2 spike. The CDR3 sequence is 13 residues long. Deletions cut 0 bases from V and 8 bases from J, with 10 bases between. Germline V lookup: CDR1 SGHRS, CDR2 YFSETQ. The assay was immunoSEQ multiplex PCR, and TCRdb's table has in-frame clones only and misses some. Here the sample spans some 460,000 clones, about nine tenths being singletons.

The sequencing here drew on peripheral blood, taken in a trial of Ad26.COV2.S vaccine versus placebo. The V call is TRBV5-1, the J call TRBJ2-3; no definite D call. The clonotype was recovered from a person between 18 and 65 years old who received the Ad26.COV2.S COVID-19 vaccine or a placebo. The CDR3 nucleotides are TGCGCCAGCAGCTTGGGTGGCAGCAGTACGCAGTATTTT. Translated: CASSLGGSSTQYF.